The 29 T cell receptor beta chains listed next were all sequenced from one sample in a study of shared clonotypes between healthy human individuals. CD45RO-negative, CCR7-selected cells formed the naive CD8 fraction, which excluded terminally differentiated effector memory CD45RA+ cells. Assay: immunoSEQ multiplex PCR; the TCRdb copy retains only in-frame clones and omits some. The sample carries around 1.9 million clones, just over 90% recorded once. Sequenced sample: naive CD8+ T cells from PBMCs. These receptors originate from a man aged 18 to 30 in good health. Some clones in this sample may be carry-over from other donors' samples.

The chain recombines TRBV7-9 with TRBJ1-1; 7 nucleotides match TRBD1. This CDR3 region has 14 residues. Germline trimming cut 4 bases from V and 4 bases from J; bases unmatched to any gene: 6. Per the germline V gene, CDR1 is SEHNR and CDR2 is FQNEAQ (reference sequence). For the CDR3, the DNA is TGTGCCAGCAGCTCAGACCCAGGGGGCACTGAAGCTTTCTTT. Translating gives CASSSDPGGTEAFF.

Remarks on this clone: This could be a read error, since a much larger clone is one nucleotide away. Other DNA sequences in the sample encode the same CDR3. This chain joins TRBV11-2 and TRBJ2-5; D unclear. The germline gives CDR1 SGHAT, CDR2 FQNNGV. V lost 3 bases to trimming and J lost 5 bases, with 4 bases between them. The CDR3 extends over 11 amino acids. CDR3 nucleotide sequence: TGTGCCAGCAGCTTCGGGGAGACCCAGTACTTC. It specifies CASSFGETQYF.

This chain joins TRBV6-6 and TRBJ2-7; 8 bases are a match to TRBD2. J was trimmed by 4 bases and V by 2 bases; bases with no gene match: 7. The CDR3 contains 15 residues. Germline CDR1 and CDR2: MNHNY and SVGAGI (reference sequence). The CDR3 bases are TGTGCCAGCAGTTACGCGGGACTAGTGGTTTACGAGCAGTACTTC. Its translation is CASSYAGLVVYEQYF.

The rearrangement links TRBV6-1 to TRBJ1-1, with TRBD1 matching over 9 bases. The CDR3 covers 15 residues. The V gene's germline CDR1 is MNHNS and CDR2 SASEGT. J gave up 5 bases and V 8 bases, and 12 bases lay outside the gene matches. CDR3 amino acids: CASGRGQGRYTEAFF. The CDR3, as DNA: TGTGCCAGCGGTAGGGGACAGGGTAGGTATACTGAAGCTTTCTTT.

This chain links TRBV28 with TRBJ2-7; 7 bases line up with TRBD2. With V trimmed by 7 bases and J by 3 bases, 6 bases remained unmatched. The length of the CDR3 is 13 residues. Germline V gene sequence: CDR1 MDHEN, CDR2 SYDVKM. The CDR3 bases are TGTGCCAGCACCCCAGGGAGGGTCTACGAGCAGTACTTC. As protein: CASTPGRVYEQYF. Using reference TRBV28 and TRBJ2-7 for the parts outside the CDR3, the full variable domain is DVKVTQSSRYLVKRTGEKVFLECVQDMDHENMFWYRQDPGLGLRLIYFSYDVKMKEKGDIPEGYSVSREKKERFSLILESASTNQTSMYLCASTPGRVYEQYFGPGTRLTVT.

The V gene is TRBV13, the J gene TRBJ1-4, with D possibly being TRBD1 (6 bases). Germline V CDR1 and CDR2: PRHDT, FYEKMQ (reference sequence). Trimming removed 5 bases from V and 3 bases from J, with 19 bases in between. This CDR3 is 17 amino acids long. This CDR3 reads CASSPKGGIPANEKLFF. The CDR3 DNA follows: TGTGCCAGCAGCCCAAAGGGGGGGATCCCAGCTAATGAAAAACTGTTTTTT.

The gene calls are TRBV13 and TRBJ2-7; 10 nucleotides match TRBD1. This CDR3 region has 15 residues. Unmatched junction bases numbered 10, after V lost 5 bases and J lost 6 bases. From germline, CDR1 is PRHDT and CDR2 FYEKMQ (reference sequence). For the CDR3, the DNA is TGTGCCAGCAGCCCCCTGGGACAGGGGTCGGGCGAGCAGTACTTC. Translated, it gives CASSPLGQGSGEQYF.

As concerns this clone: Other DNA sequences from this sample encode an identical CDR3 as well. The rearrangement joins TRBV6-5 to TRBJ1-1, with D possibly TRBD1 on 6 matching bases. With 3 bases removed from V and 1 base from J, the gap between germline ends came to 9 bases. Looked up from germline, CDR1 is MNHEY and CDR2 is SVGAGI. CDR3 length equals 14 residues. The CDR3 is CASSYGGQNTEAFF. The CDR3, as DNA: TGTGCCAGCAGTTATGGGGGACAGAACACTGAAGCTTTCTTT.

V is TRBV13 and J is TRBJ2-5, with 11 nucleotides matching TRBD2. Germline lookup yields CDR1 PRHDT and CDR2 FYEKMQ (reference sequence). The CDR3 runs 14 residues. J gave up 2 bases and V 8 bases, and 4 bases lay outside the gene matches. The CDR3 spells CASAVAGGQETQYF. The DNA of the CDR3 is TGTGCCAGCGCCGTAGCGGGAGGGCAAGAGACCCAGTACTTC.

Written as DNA, the CDR3 is TGTGCCAGCAGCGTAGTAGGCAGTTCTTGGGAGCAGTACTTC. Translating gives CASSVVGSSWEQYF. The chain employs TRBV9 and TRBJ2-7; D is unresolved. Germline values: CDR1 SGDLS, CDR2 YYNGEE. This CDR3 is built from 14 residues. V was trimmed by 0 bases and J by 7 bases, leaving 14 bases between them. Filled out from reference TRBV9 and TRBJ2-7, the complete variable domain reads DSGVTQTPKHLITATGQRVTLRCSPRSGDLSVYWYQQSLDQGLQFLIQYYNGEERAKGNILERFSAQQFPDLHSELNLSSLELGDSALYFCASSVVGSSWEQYFGPGTRLTVT.

The rearrangement links TRBV27 to TRBJ2-1; TRBD2 matches 9 bases. Trimming took 7 bases from V and 7 from J; bases not matched to a gene: 11. The CDR3 is 15 amino acids. The V gene's germline CDR1 is MNHEY and CDR2 SMNVEV (reference sequence). In DNA form, the CDR3 reads TGTGCCAGCACCGGAGTCCCCAGCGGGAGGAATGAGCAGTTCTTC. It yields the protein CASTGVPSGRNEQFF.

The chain has TRBV6-4 and TRBJ2-2; 7 nucleotides agree with TRBD2. Germline assignment: CDR1 MRHNA and CDR2 SNTAGT. CDR3 length equals 15 residues. The trim removed 5 bases at V and 1 base at J, leaving 4 bases unmatched. Here the CDR3 DNA reads TGTGCCAGCAGTCTTGCTAGCGGGAACACCGGGGAGCTGTTTTTT. Its translation is CASSLASGNTGELFF.

This clone was observed once. The chain couples TRBV6-6 to TRBJ2-7, with 8 nucleotides matching TRBD2. The V and J ends lost 2 bases and 0 bases, in that order; junction bases with no gene match: 6. This CDR3 comprises 16 residues. Per the germline V gene, CDR1 is MNHNY and CDR2 is SVGAGI (reference sequence). CDR3 amino acids: CASSYASGGPSYEQYF. The CDR3 nucleotides read TGTGCCAGCAGTTACGCCTCGGGAGGGCCCTCCTACGAGCAGTACTTC.

The chain has TRBV9 and TRBJ2-1, with D maybe TRBD2 (6 bases). V was pared by 3 bases and J by 10 bases, with 14 bases between. This CDR3 is built from 13 residues. Per germline, CDR1 SGDLS and CDR2 YYNGEE. DNA for the CDR3: TGTGCCAGCAGCGCACTCCTAGGGAGGGAGCAGTTCTTC. It codes for CASSALLGREQFF.

The rearrangement joins TRBV27 to TRBJ2-7; a possible D gene is TRBD1 (6 bases). The CDR3 runs to 14 residues. Germline CDR1 is MNHEY and CDR2 is SMNVEV (reference sequence). Trimming took 5 bases from V and 3 from J, leaving 14 bases between them. The CDR3 loop reads CASSPEDSNYEQYF. The CDR3 DNA is TGTGCCAGCAGTCCGGAGGACAGTAACTACGAGCAGTACTTC.

As for this clone: Other DNA sequences in the same sample also yield this CDR3. The genes are TRBV27 and TRBJ2-1, with D unresolved. The CDR3 consists of 14 residues. Germline lookup yields CDR1 MNHEY and CDR2 SMNVEV (reference sequence). V lost 5 bases and J 0 bases, leaving 8 bases between the germline ends. The CDR3 DNA reads TGTGCCAGCAGTCTGGGCGGCTCCTACAATGAGCAGTTCTTC. This encodes CASSLGGSYNEQFF.

The chain recombines TRBV11-3 with TRBJ2-1; D may correspond to TRBD1 or TRBD2 (6 bases each). The germline V and J ends were trimmed by 0 bases and 8 bases, with 8 bases remaining between them. Germline lookup yields CDR1 SGHNT and CDR2 YENEEA. The CDR3 runs 13 residues. CDR3 coding DNA: TGTGCCAGCAGCTTAGATCGGGGGCATGAGCAGTTCTTC. It codes for CASSLDRGHEQFF.

The V and J genes are TRBV5-4 and TRBJ1-1, with a weak D call TRBD1 (5 bases). The ends were cut back, 4 bases at V and 1 base at J, with 11 bases in the middle. Germline V gene data show CDR1 as SGHNT and CDR2 as YYREEE (reference sequence). CDR3 length: 14 residues. Here the CDR3 DNA reads TGTGCCAGCAGCACGGGACGGCCGAACACTGAAGCTTTCTTT. Amino acid sequence: CASSTGRPNTEAFF.

The rearrangement links TRBV27 to TRBJ2-5, with TRBD1 matching 7 bases. The CDR3 runs to 14 residues. V was pared by 6 bases and J by 0 bases, with 4 bases of the junction left unmatched. From germline, CDR1 is MNHEY and CDR2 SMNVEV (reference sequence). This CDR3 reads CASSTQGYQETQYF. In DNA, the CDR3 is TGTGCCAGCAGCACACAGGGGTACCAAGAGACCCAGTACTTC.

The rearrangement links TRBV7-2 to TRBJ2-6; D gene uncertain. The CDR3 is 12 amino acids. The germline V gene has CDR1 SGHTA and CDR2 FQGNSA. CDR3 nucleotide sequence: TGTGCGGAGCACTCTGGGGCCAACGTCCTGACTTTC. As protein: CAEHSGANVLTF.

The J gene is TRBJ2-2, the V gene TRBV10-2; a possible D gene is TRBD2 (5 bases). Looked up from germline, CDR1 is WSHSY and CDR2 is SAAADI. The CDR3 totals 16 residues. The V end lost 2 bases, the J end lost 8 bases, and 18 bases lay between the germline ends. The CDR3 bases are TGCGCCAGCAGTGAGCTTGGCGGACTGATGACGGGGGAGCTGTTTTTT. This translates into CASSELGGLMTGELFF.

In this sample, this clone turned up once. V usage is TRBV2 and J usage is TRBJ2-7, with D perhaps assigned TRBD1 or TRBD2 (5 bases each). CDR3 size: 15 residues. The germline gives CDR1 SNHLY, CDR2 FYNNEI. V gave up 1 base and J gave up 6 bases, with 16 bases separating them. The CDR3 spells CASSEVMGESSEQYF. As DNA, the CDR3 is TGTGCCAGCAGTGAAGTAATGGGGGAGAGCAGCGAGCAGTACTTC.

CDR3 DNA: TGTGCCAGCAGTTCTCGGACTAGCGGCACAGATACGCAGTATTTT. Translation: CASSSRTSGTDTQYF. J is TRBJ2-3 and V is TRBV28; TRBD2 matches at 9 bases. Germline V gene data show CDR1 as MDHEN and CDR2 as SYDVKM. The CDR3 loop spans 15 amino acids. Trimming cost V 4 bases and J 1 base; bases outside gene matches: 3.

CDR3 loop: CASRSDLSYNEQFF. The CDR3, as DNA: TGTGCCAGCAGATCTGACCTCTCCTACAATGAGCAGTTCTTC. This chain joins TRBV5-6 and TRBJ2-1; D call uncertain. Germline V gene sequence: CDR1 SGHDT, CDR2 YYEEEE. This CDR3 has 14 residues. V was cut by 5 bases and J by 0 bases, with 9 bases left in between. Drawing the rest from reference TRBV5-6 and TRBJ2-1, the complete variable domain is DAGVTQSPTHLIKTRGQQVTLRCSPKSGHDTVSWYQQALGQGPQFIFQYYEEEERQRGNFPDRFSGHQFPNYSSELNVNALLLGDSALYLCASRSDLSYNEQFFGPGTRLTVL.

V and J are TRBV7-9 and TRBJ1-4; D is unresolved. Trimming removed 6 bases from V and 8 bases from J, with 16 bases in between. The CDR3 length is 14 residues. Germline loops: CDR1 SEHNR, CDR2 FQNEAQ (reference sequence). The CDR3 region has the DNA TGTGCCAGCAGTCTAGATGAGGGTGGCGAAAAACTGTTTTTT. It is translated as CASSLDEGGEKLFF.

This rearrangement joins TRBV27 to TRBJ2-5, with D tentatively TRBD2 (5 bases). The germline gives CDR1 MNHEY, CDR2 SMNVEV (reference sequence). The CDR3 totals 16 residues. V gave up 6 bases and J gave up 5 bases, with 22 bases separating them. The CDR3 region has the DNA TGTGCCAGCAGACACTCGGGGAGATGGAGCGAGGAGACCCAGTACTTC. Residues: CASRHSGRWSEETQYF.

The chain carries TRBV29-1 and TRBJ2-7; tentatively, D is TRBD1 or TRBD2 (5 bases each). This CDR3 region has 13 residues. Germline V gene lookup returns CDR1 SQVTM and CDR2 ANQGSEA. V was pared by 8 bases and J by 3 bases, with 17 bases between. In DNA form, the CDR3 reads TGCAGCATCAAGGGGACGGGGAACTACGAGCAGTACTTC. Protein sequence: CSIKGTGNYEQYF.

Comments on this clone: Within the sample, other DNA sequences also encode this same CDR3. The chain is built from TRBV7-9 and TRBJ2-7; D call uncertain. This CDR3 contains 14 residues. Germline lookup yields CDR1 SEHNR and CDR2 FQNEAQ (reference sequence). The germline V and J ends were trimmed by 1 base and 3 bases, with 10 bases remaining between them. CDR3 bases: TGTGCCAGCAGCTTAGTGGGCCCAAGCTACGAGCAGTACTTC. Residues: CASSLVGPSYEQYF.

The chain recombines TRBV7-3 with TRBJ1-1; tentatively, D is TRBD1 (6 bases). Germline lookup yields CDR1 SGHTA and CDR2 FQGTGA. This CDR3 has 15 amino acids. V was shortened by 5 bases and J by 2 bases, with 15 bases between the two germline ends. CDR3 nucleotides: TGTGCCAGCAGCCTGGGGAACAGGGCTAACACTGAAGCTTTCTTT. Its translation is CASSLGNRANTEAFF. Combining the CDR3 with reference TRBV7-3 and TRBJ1-1 gives the whole variable domain GAGVSQTPSNKVTEKGKYVELRCDPISGHTALYWYRQSLGQGPEFLIYFQGTGAADDSGLPNDRFFAVRPEGSVSTLKIQRTERGDSAVYLCASSLGNRANTEAFFGQGTRLTVV.